These 16 T cell receptor beta chains share one sample of origin, sequenced in a study of T-cell memory formation after mild COVID-19 (dated by TCRdb to about 2021). The receptor library was made with 5' RACE. The instrument was an Illumina NovaSeq 6000. The public sequencing data were trimmed at Q25 with fastp and processed into clonotypes with MiXCR by TCRdb, which kept only in-frame beta chains. CDR3 protein sequences are deduplicated, and each keeps its most common genes and DNA. This sample gives approximately 570,000 distinct CDR3 sequences in total; more than 15% of them show up just once. The ten largest clones take up about 11% of the sample. Input material: PBMCs or a T cell subset sorted from them (not recorded which). These receptors were obtained from an adult woman who had mild COVID-19 (a few samples of this study predate the infection). The sample titles of this study are shuffled in the database, so cell type and time point are left out; the donor was told from shared clones.

A few counts support this clonotype. This sequence joins TRBV20-1 and TRBJ2-5; the match to TRBD2 covers 11 bases. The CDR3 has 17 residues. V shed 5 bases and J 3 bases; nucleotides not matched to a gene: 14. Germline V gene sequence: CDR1 DFQATT, CDR2 SNEGSKA (reference sequence). The CDR3 here is CSAWGGLTSGTEETQYF. Here the CDR3 DNA reads TGCAGTGCTTGGGGGGGATTGACTAGCGGGACCGAAGAGACCCAGTACTTC.

This chain uses TRBV4-2 with TRBJ1-2, with 9 bases matching TRBD1. Unmatched junction bases numbered 3, after V lost 0 bases and J lost 4 bases. The CDR3 extends over 15 amino acids. The V gene's germline CDR1 is LGHNA and CDR2 YNFKEQ. The CDR3 loop is CASSQEGQGPYGYTF. The CDR3 bases are TGTGCCAGCAGCCAAGAGGGACAGGGCCCCTATGGCTACACCTTC.

The J gene is TRBJ2-7, the V gene TRBV6-2 or TRBV6-3, with D unclear. Trimming pared 6 bases from V and 1 base from J, leaving 7 bases between. Germline-derived CDR1 and CDR2 are MNHEY and SVGEGT. CDR3 length: 12 amino acids. The chain's CDR3 is CASRELSYEQYF. The CDR3 nucleotides are TGTGCCAGCAGGGAGCTTTCCTACGAGCAGTACTTC.

This clonotype was observed a few times. J is TRBJ2-1 and V is TRBV5-1; 8 bases match TRBD2. The CDR3 extends over 16 amino acids. The germline CDR1 and CDR2 sequences are SGHRS and YFSETQ. V shed 3 bases and J 9 bases; nucleotides not matched to a gene: 14. The CDR3 here is CASSSSWSGGPREQFF. The DNA for the CDR3 is TGCGCCAGCAGCTCCTCATGGTCGGGAGGGCCACGTGAGCAGTTCTTC.

This clonotype has only a few counts. The chain has TRBV9 and TRBJ2-2; D might be TRBD1 or TRBD2, each matching 5 bases. Deletions cut 7 bases from V and 3 bases from J, with 10 bases between. This CDR3 region has 13 residues. Germline CDR1 reads SGDLS; CDR2 reads YYNGEE. The CDR3 DNA sequence: TGTGCCAGCGCCGGGACGGACACCGGGGAGCTGTTTTTT. It encodes CASAGTDTGELFF.

This chain connects TRBV29-1 to TRBJ2-3, with D hard to call. The length of the CDR3 is 13 residues. The germline gives CDR1 SQVTM, CDR2 ANQGSEA. The ends were cut back, 1 base at V and 6 bases at J, with 11 bases in the middle. The CDR3 region has the DNA TGCAGCGTTGAAGTACCTCCCGCGGATACGCAGTATTTT. This encodes CSVEVPPADTQYF.

This clonotype turned up a few times. The chain carries TRBV18 and TRBJ2-1; 7 bases agree with TRBD1. Germline loops: CDR1 KGHSH, CDR2 LQKENI. Trimming cost V 1 base and J 6 bases; bases outside gene matches: 0. This CDR3 has 13 amino acids. CDR3 sequence: CASSPRTGNEQFF. The DNA for the CDR3 is TGTGCCAGCTCACCACGGACAGGCAATGAGCAGTTCTTC.

CDR3 residues: CASSFTSGTGELFF. CDR3 in DNA: TGTGCCAGCAGCTTCACTAGCGGCACCGGGGAGCTGTTTTTT. J is TRBJ2-2 and V is TRBV7-2, with 8 nucleotides matching TRBD2. Germline assignment: CDR1 SGHTA and CDR2 FQGNSA. This CDR3 comprises 14 residues. After removal of 3 bases from V and 4 bases from J, the junction contained 1 base not matched to a gene.

There are many counts of this clonotype. The CDR3 here is CATSDPKSPGTTKNIQYF. DNA of the CDR3: TGTGCCACCAGTGACCCCAAGTCACCCGGGACCACCAAAAACATTCAGTACTTC. The chain carries TRBV24-1 and TRBJ2-4; D tentatively reads TRBD1 or TRBD2 (5 bases each). The CDR3 totals 18 residues. Deletions cut 4 bases from V and 2 bases from J, with 20 bases between. Germline CDR1 and CDR2: KGHDR and SFDVKD.

This clonotype has a count of ten or more. The rearrangement links TRBV2 to TRBJ1-3, with D hard to call. Germline V gene data show CDR1 as SNHLY and CDR2 as FYNNEI. The ends were cut back, 6 bases at V and 0 bases at J, with 15 bases in the middle. This CDR3 is 16 amino acids long. The CDR3 bases are TGTGCCAGCAGAGATACTGGGTTCATCTCTGGAAACACCATATATTTT. Encoded protein: CASRDTGFISGNTIYF.

This clonotype was detected only a few times. The chain uses TRBV6-1 and TRBJ2-2, with 7 bases fitting TRBD1. V lost 7 bases to trimming and J lost 0 bases; unmatched junction nucleotides: 5. Germline V gives CDR1 MNHNS, CDR2 SASEGT. CDR3 length equals 15 residues. CDR3 sequence (DNA): TGTGCCAGCACGGAGCAGGGGGCGAACACCGGGGAGCTGTTTTTT. Protein: CASTEQGANTGELFF.

V is TRBV6-5 and J is TRBJ1-1; D is unresolved. The V end was cut by 1 base, the J end by 0 bases, with 6 bases between. The germline V gene encodes CDR1 MNHEY and CDR2 SVGAGI. The CDR3 is 14 amino acids. The CDR3 DNA reads TGTGCCAGCAGTTACTTGGCAGTGAACACTGAAGCTTTCTTT. Translation gives CASSYLAVNTEAFF.

This clonotype has just a few counts. The CDR3 spells CAWSVGSGGDEQYF. The CDR3 nucleotides are TGTGCCTGGAGTGTAGGATCGGGGGGCGACGAGCAGTACTTC. The chain links TRBV30 to TRBJ2-7, with D perhaps TRBD2 (7 bases). In germline, CDR1 is GTSNPN, CDR2 SVGIG (reference sequence). This CDR3 comprises 14 residues. Trimming took off 0 bases at V and 5 bases at J, with 14 bases between the two ends.

The chain combines TRBV30 with TRBJ2-6; 7 bases line up with TRBD1. This CDR3 contains 21 residues. The trim removed 3 bases at V and 0 bases at J, leaving 20 bases unmatched. Germline V gene sequence: CDR1 GTSNPN, CDR2 SVGIG (reference sequence). CDR3 coding DNA: TGTGCCTGGAGCCACTTGAATGTTCTGACAGGGCGACTCTCTGGGGCCAACGTCCTGACTTTC. Amino acids: CAWSHLNVLTGRLSGANVLTF.

J is TRBJ2-2 and V is TRBV20-1; D gene uncertain. The V gene lost 7 bases and the J gene lost 5 bases, with 8 bases spanning the gap. The CDR3 runs to 11 residues. The germline gives CDR1 DFQATT, CDR2 SNEGSKA (reference sequence). The CDR3 is CSVSRTGELFF. The CDR3 coding sequence is TGCAGTGTGTCGAGAACCGGGGAGCTGTTTTTT.

The chain is built from TRBV7-9 and TRBJ1-1; TRBD1 might be the D (5 bases). The CDR3 is 15 amino acids. With 1 base removed from V and 2 bases from J, the gap between germline ends came to 11 bases. Germline V gives CDR1 SEHNR, CDR2 FQNEAQ (reference sequence). CDR3 DNA: TGTGCCAGCAGCTTAGAGCCAGGGAAAAACACTGAAGCTTTCTTT. Its translation: CASSLEPGKNTEAFF. Filled out from reference TRBV7-9 and TRBJ1-1, the complete variable domain reads DTGVSQNPRHKITKRGQNVTFRCDPISEHNRLYWYRQTLGQGPEFLTYFQNEAQLEKSRLLSDRFSAERPKGSFSTLEIQRTEQGDSAMYLCASSLEPGKNTEAFFGQGTRLTVV.